A single sample is the source of the 7 T cell receptor beta chains below, sequenced in a study of T cell responses to AZD1222 COVID-19 vaccine. The repertoire was sequenced with immunoSEQ multiplex PCR; TCRdb's copy has only in-frame clones and lacks some. The sample lists about 220,000 clones; about 93% were seen once. The sequenced sample was peripheral blood, obtained on day 0 of MenACWY control vaccination. These TCRs come from an adult in good health.

The CDR3 loop reads CAISGNNQGAGQGYKYEQYF. In DNA form, the CDR3 reads TGTGCCATCAGTGGGAACAATCAGGGGGCGGGACAGGGGTATAAGTACGAGCAGTACTTC. The rearrangement joins TRBV10-3 to TRBJ2-7; 10 nucleotides agree with TRBD1. Trimming took 4 bases from V and 4 from J; bases not matched to a gene: 22. This CDR3 is built from 20 residues. Germline V gene lookup returns CDR1 ENHRY and CDR2 SYGVKD.

The V call is TRBV2, the J call TRBJ1-5, with a tentative D call TRBD1 (5 bases). Germline CDR1 SNHLY, CDR2 FYNNEI. The V end lost 1 base, the J end lost 1 base, and 11 bases lay between the germline ends. This CDR3 has 16 amino acids. CDR3 in amino acids: CASSEGGERSNQPQHF. DNA for the CDR3: TGTGCCAGCAGTGAAGGGGGGGAGAGGAGCAATCAGCCCCAGCATTTT.

With regard to this clone: Other DNA sequences of this sample code for an identical CDR3. The chain recombines TRBV7-9 with TRBJ1-3; a weak D match, TRBD1 (6 bases). This CDR3 spans 14 amino acids. Trimming removed 5 bases at V and 1 base at J, with 9 bases between. CDR1 SEHNR and CDR2 FQNEAQ come from the germline V gene (reference sequence). Here the CDR3 DNA reads TGTGCCAGCAGCCGCAGGGGATCTGGAAACACCATATATTTT. This translates into CASSRRGSGNTIYF.

The V and J genes are TRBV6-5 and TRBJ2-7; D possibly corresponds to TRBD2 (7 bases). CDR1 and CDR2 (germline): MNHEY, SVGAGI. The CDR3 loop spans 15 amino acids. V was shortened by 6 bases and J by 1 base, with 16 bases between the two germline ends. CDR3 nucleotide sequence: TGTGCCAGCAGGGGGGCGGGGGCCTCATCCTACGAGCAGTACTTC. Translating it yields CASRGAGASSYEQYF.

The chain combines TRBV7-2 with TRBJ1-1; D gene uncertain. The CDR3 has 16 residues. Germline V gene data show CDR1 as SGHTA and CDR2 as FQGNSA. Trimming removed 1 base from V and 4 bases from J, with 16 bases in between. The CDR3 DNA reads as TGTGCCAGCAGCTTAGACACGCCGCAAATCGGCACTGAAGCTTTCTTT. It yields the protein CASSLDTPQIGTEAFF.

V is TRBV30 and J is TRBJ1-1; unclear D gene. V dropped 0 bases and J dropped 1 base, with 12 bases sitting between them. CDR1 GTSNPN and CDR2 SVGIG come from the germline V gene (reference sequence). The CDR3 loop spans 15 amino acids. DNA of the CDR3: TGTGCCTGGAGTGTACGCTCGGGATGGAACACTGAAGCTTTCTTT. Translated: CAWSVRSGWNTEAFF.

This chain uses TRBV6-5 with TRBJ1-1; D possibly corresponds to TRBD1 (5 bases). Germline values: CDR1 MNHEY, CDR2 SVGAGI. With 2 bases removed from V and 1 base from J, the gap between germline ends came to 14 bases. The CDR3 sequence is 16 residues long. The chain's CDR3 is CASSYEFRGANTEAFF. CDR3 DNA sequence: TGTGCCAGCAGTTACGAGTTCCGGGGCGCGAACACTGAAGCTTTCTTT.